These 12 T cell receptor beta chains were sequenced from one sample in a study of blood T cells in healthy people across ages. Together with a sample-barcoded 5' primer, a J-beta primer mix was included in a second PCR lasting roughly 6 to 12 cycles. TCRdb recomputed calls from the 5' RACE reads with MiXCR, one row per CDR3 protein. The sample lists approximately 1,700,000 distinct CDR3 sequences; 30% to 40% were seen once. Specimen: blood. These receptors came from a human donor in good health.

To note about this clonotype: A much bigger clone sits one base away, suggesting this may be a read error. The chain employs TRBV7-3 and TRBJ2-3; no reliable D call. V was clipped by 4 bases and J by 1 base, with 9 bases between them. This CDR3 spans 14 amino acids. The germline gives CDR1 SGHTA, CDR2 FQGTGA. CDR3 coding DNA: TGTGCCAGCAGCTGGGATGGGGGCACAGATACGCAGTATTTT. As protein: CASSWDGGTDTQYF.

V and J are TRBV12-3 or TRBV12-4 and TRBJ1-1; tentative D call: TRBD1 (5 bases). V shed 8 bases and J shed 7 bases, with 14 bases lying between them. The CDR3 runs 12 residues. The CDR3 loop reads CASGHRDDEAFF. The CDR3 nucleotides are TGTGCCAGCGGACATAGGGACGATGAAGCTTTCTTT.

The chain has TRBV7-9 and TRBJ1-2, with TRBD1 identical over 7 bases. After removal of 4 bases from V and 4 bases from J, the junction contained 6 bases not matched to a gene. The CDR3 extends over 14 amino acids. Germline CDR1 reads SEHNR; CDR2 reads FQNEAQ (reference sequence). In nucleotides, the CDR3 is TGTGCCAGCAGCTGGGAGACAGGGCGCTATGGCTACACCTTC. Translation gives CASSWETGRYGYTF.

This sequence joins TRBV20-1 and TRBJ2-1, with 8 bases that match TRBD1. Trimming cost V 5 bases and J 3 bases; bases outside gene matches: 6. There are 14 residues in the CDR3. Per germline, CDR1 DFQATT and CDR2 SNEGSKA (reference sequence). Here the CDR3 DNA reads TGCAGTGCTCCCTCCGACAGGGGCTACAATGAGCAGTTCTTC. The encoded protein is CSAPSDRGYNEQFF.

This clonotype was seen only a few times. The gene calls are TRBV4-2 and TRBJ1-6; 7 positions match TRBD1. V trimming: 0 bases; J trimming: 9 bases; junction bases outside the gene matches: 8. Germline CDR1 LGHNA, CDR2 YNFKEQ. The CDR3 length is 16 residues. The CDR3 DNA reads as TGTGCCAGCAGCCAAGAAGAGGCAGGGGGAAGTTCACCCCTCCACTTT. It encodes CASSQEEAGGSSPLHF.

This chain joins TRBV10-2 and TRBJ2-3, with TRBD2 identical over 14 bases. Germline lookup yields CDR1 WSHSY and CDR2 SAAADI. The CDR3 length is 15 residues. The V segment lost 6 bases and the J segment 4 bases; nucleotides outside the gene matches: 3. The CDR3 is CASRGLAGGADTQYF. As DNA, the CDR3 is TGCGCCAGCAGAGGACTAGCGGGGGGCGCAGATACGCAGTATTTT.

This clonotype was observed a few times. This chain uses TRBV6-5 with TRBJ1-2, with a possible D match to TRBD1 (6 bases). Germline lookup yields CDR1 MNHEY and CDR2 SVGAGI. Trimming took off 4 bases at V and 6 bases at J, with 15 bases between the two ends. This CDR3 comprises 14 residues. DNA for the CDR3: TGTGCCAGCAGTTGGTTTCAGGGGATAGATGGCTACACCTTC. Translated, it gives CASSWFQGIDGYTF.

In DNA, the CDR3 is TGTGCCATCAGTCCCTCGAGGGGCGGCTCCTACAATGAGCAGTTCTTC. Protein sequence: CAISPSRGGSYNEQFF. V gene TRBV10-3 combines with J gene TRBJ2-1, with D tentatively TRBD1 or TRBD2 (5 bases each). The CDR3 spans 16 residues. The V and J ends lost 5 bases and 0 bases respectively, with 14 bases between them. Per the germline V gene, CDR1 is ENHRY and CDR2 is SYGVKD.

V gene TRBV9 combines with J gene TRBJ2-2; 7 nucleotides align to TRBD1. The trim removed 3 bases at V and 2 bases at J, leaving 4 bases unmatched. Germline V gene sequence: CDR1 SGDLS, CDR2 YYNGEE. The CDR3 is 15 residues long. CDR3 protein: CASSARDRNTGELFF. CDR3 sequence (DNA): TGTGCCAGCAGCGCCCGGGACAGAAACACCGGGGAGCTGTTTTTT. Full variable domain (outside the CDR3, taken from reference TRBV9 and TRBJ2-2): DSGVTQTPKHLITATGQRVTLRCSPRSGDLSVYWYQQSLDQGLQFLIQYYNGEERAKGNILERFSAQQFPDLHSELNLSSLELGDSALYFCASSARDRNTGELFFGEGSRLTVL.

The sample holds many counts of this clonotype. The V gene is TRBV29-1, the J gene TRBJ1-2; TRBD1 matches at 8 bases. The CDR3 covers 14 residues. The V segment lost 2 bases and the J segment 4 bases; nucleotides outside the gene matches: 6. CDR1 and CDR2 from the germline V gene are SQVTM and ANQGSEA. CDR3 nucleotides: TGCAGCGTTGAAAGTCCAGGGGGCGTCTATGGCTACACCTTC. Protein product: CSVESPGGVYGYTF.

The CDR3 coding sequence is TGTGCCAGCTCACCACCGGATCCCGACAGGTTTAGGGAGCAGTTCTTC. Protein: CASSPPDPDRFREQFF. V gene TRBV18 combines with J gene TRBJ2-1; tentative D call: TRBD1 (6 bases). CDR1 is KGHSH and CDR2 is LQKENI in the germline V gene. The CDR3 spans 16 residues. V was trimmed by 0 bases and J by 10 bases, leaving 19 bases between them.

This clonotype has a handful of counts. The chain combines TRBV10-3 with TRBJ2-7, with D perhaps matching TRBD2 (5 bases). This CDR3 comprises 12 residues. The V end was cut by 6 bases, the J end by 2 bases, with 8 bases between. Germline V lookup: CDR1 ENHRY, CDR2 SYGVKD. CDR3 loop: CAIRLAAYEQYF. CDR3 bases: TGTGCCATCAGGCTAGCCGCCTACGAGCAGTACTTC.